Each of the 24 T cell receptor beta chains below was sequenced from the same sample in a study of type 1 regulatory T cells. TCRdb re-called the reads with MiXCR, one entry per CDR3 protein. The sample lists 60,000 to 80,000 distinct CDR3 sequences; 55% to 80% were seen once. Their specific antigens are unknown. The specimen was cultured T cells, either the whole culture or a sorted T cell fraction (not recorded which). The subset was: Tr1-enriched cell product generated in vitro against host alloantigens. The source is a human donor in good health.

CDR3 coding DNA: TGTGCCAGCAGCCGAACAACAGGCACTGAAGCTTTCTTT. It encodes CASSRTTGTEAFF. J is TRBJ1-1 and V is TRBV7-8, with D perhaps TRBD1 (5 bases). Germline CDR1 and CDR2: SGHVS and FQNEAQ. The CDR3 is made up of 13 amino acids. V gave up 5 bases and J gave up 4 bases, with 11 bases separating them.

The chain has TRBV20-1 and TRBJ2-7; TRBD2 matches at 12 bases. Trimming at V came to 4 bases and at J to 1 base, leaving 11 bases not matched to a gene. The germline CDR1 and CDR2 sequences are DFQATT and SNEGSKA (reference sequence). There are 17 residues in the CDR3. The CDR3: CSANHRRGTSGSYEQYF. CDR3 DNA sequence: TGCAGTGCTAACCACCGGCGCGGGACTAGCGGGTCCTACGAGCAGTACTTC.

This clonotype appeared a few times. The chain recombines TRBV29-1 with TRBJ2-5; D gene uncertain. Per the germline V gene, CDR1 is SQVTM and CDR2 is ANQGSEA. CDR3 length: 13 residues. Trimming removed 6 bases at V and 4 bases at J, with 15 bases between. The CDR3 region has the DNA TGCAGCGTCGACTTCTCACTAAGAGAGACCCAGTACTTC. Protein sequence: CSVDFSLRETQYF.

This clonotype is labeled medium-sized. The chain has TRBV18 and TRBJ2-7, with D unresolved. Germline V gene sequence: CDR1 KGHSH, CDR2 LQKENI. The CDR3 consists of 14 residues. Trimming took 1 base from V and 3 from J, leaving 10 bases between them. Here the CDR3 reads CASSPQQRNYEQYF. CDR3 DNA sequence: TGTGCCAGCTCACCACAGCAGAGGAACTACGAGCAGTACTTC. Together with reference TRBV18 and TRBJ2-7, the CDR3 gives the full variable domain: NAGVMQNPRHLVRRRGQEARLRCSPMKGHSHVYWYRQLPEEGLKFMVYLQKENIIDESGMPKERFSAEFPKEGPSILRIQQVVRGDSAAYFCASSPQQRNYEQYFGPGTRLTVT.

The CDR3: CATSSPTKQPPEAFF. In DNA, the CDR3 is TGTGCCACCAGCAGTCCTACGAAACAGCCCCCAGAAGCTTTCTTT. The chain couples TRBV15 to TRBJ1-1; no definite D call. This CDR3 is built from 15 residues. Germline values: CDR1 LNHNV, CDR2 YYDKDF (reference sequence). V lost 3 bases to trimming and J lost 8 bases, with 19 bases between them.

The chain uses TRBV11-2 and TRBJ1-2; no clear D. CDR1 is SGHAT, CDR2 FQNNGV, per germline. Trimming took 1 base from V and 5 from J, leaving 11 bases between them. This CDR3 spans 14 amino acids. DNA of the CDR3: TGTGCCAGCAGCTTAGGACGTACGGGATATGGCTACACCTTC. Translation: CASSLGRTGYGYTF.

The chain links TRBV27 to TRBJ2-2, with a weak D call TRBD2 (7 bases). This CDR3 spans 15 amino acids. V was shortened by 0 bases and J by 5 bases, with 10 bases between the two germline ends. Germline V gene sequence: CDR1 MNHEY, CDR2 SMNVEV (reference sequence). The CDR3 DNA is TGTGCCAGCAGTTTATCGGAGGGGGGGACCGGGGAGCTGTTTTTT. It yields the protein CASSLSEGGTGELFF.

This chain links TRBV27 with TRBJ2-7; TRBD1 aligns across 11 bases. The length of the CDR3 is 15 residues. V was clipped by 3 bases and J by 6 bases; unmatched bases: 7. Germline CDR1 reads MNHEY; CDR2 reads SMNVEV (reference sequence). The CDR3 reads CASSFLGQGGGEQYF. CDR3 bases: TGTGCCAGCAGTTTCTTGGGACAGGGGGGTGGCGAGCAGTACTTC.

The rearrangement links TRBV15 to TRBJ2-3; 7 bases are a match to TRBD2. With V trimmed by 3 bases and J by 0 bases, 15 bases remained unmatched. Germline lookup yields CDR1 LNHNV and CDR2 YYDKDF (reference sequence). This CDR3 is built from 19 residues. The CDR3 is CATSRRQIHLAASTDTQYF. The DNA of the CDR3 is TGTGCCACCAGCAGGCGCCAGATACACCTAGCGGCAAGCACAGATACGCAGTATTTT.

This clonotype showed up just a few times. This chain connects TRBV28 to TRBJ2-5, with 9 bases aligning to TRBD2. Germline V gene sequence: CDR1 MDHEN, CDR2 SYDVKM. The CDR3 is 15 amino acids. V dropped 4 bases and J dropped 1; count of bases not matched to a gene: 4. CDR3 DNA sequence: TGTGCCAGCAGTTCTAGCGGGAAAATCCAAGAGACCCAGTACTTC. It translates to CASSSSGKIQETQYF.

The V gene is TRBV4-1, the J gene TRBJ1-1; D gene uncertain. Germline CDR1 is MGHRA and CDR2 is YSYEKL. This CDR3 has 15 residues. V was cut by 0 bases and J by 2 bases, with 10 bases left in between. This CDR3 is CASSQDLIFNTEAFF. Written as DNA, the CDR3 is TGCGCCAGCAGCCAAGATTTGATTTTTAACACTGAAGCTTTCTTT.

The chain carries TRBV6-1 and TRBJ1-6; D possibly corresponds to TRBD1 (5 bases). Trimming left V 8 bases short and J 2 bases short, with 10 bases between. Germline V gene sequence: CDR1 MNHNS, CDR2 SASEGT. The CDR3 is 14 residues long. The DNA of the CDR3 is TGTGCCAGCTCGGCAGGGCCCTATAATTCACCCCTCCACTTT. Translated, it gives CASSAGPYNSPLHF.

The chain joins TRBV5-6 to TRBJ1-6; 8 bases fit TRBD1. J was trimmed by 7 bases and V by 4 bases; bases with no gene match: 4. Germline V gene sequence: CDR1 SGHDT, CDR2 YYEEEE. The CDR3 is made up of 14 amino acids. The DNA for the CDR3 is TGTGCCAGCAGCGTCGGACAGGGAAATTCACCCCTCCACTTT. The encoded protein is CASSVGQGNSPLHF.

Remarks on this clonotype: This CDR3 is missing its conserved last phenylalanine or tryptophan, likely due to a read error. The DNA is omitted, as the CDR3 cannot be located on it reliably, and the CDR3 follows TCRdb's listing. The chain links TRBV12-3 or TRBV12-4 to TRBJ2-4; the table's D call, TRBD2, was not checked against the DNA. The CDR3 is 14 amino acids in total, end residues counted. CDR3 sequence: CASSLWTRGTSGIV.

The rearrangement links TRBV20-1 to TRBJ2-5, with TRBD1 identical over 7 bases. There are 14 residues in the CDR3. V trimming: 5 bases; J trimming: 1 base; junction bases outside the gene matches: 7. Germline V gives CDR1 DFQATT, CDR2 SNEGSKA (reference sequence). The CDR3 reads CSADSRDSQETQYF. The DNA of the CDR3 is TGCAGTGCTGACAGTCGGGACAGCCAAGAGACCCAGTACTTC.

The chain has TRBV20-1 and TRBJ1-1, with D possibly matching TRBD1 (6 bases). V lost 3 bases to trimming and J lost 1 base, with 9 bases between them. The V gene's germline CDR1 is DFQATT and CDR2 SNEGSKA (reference sequence). The CDR3 totals 13 residues. The CDR3 region is CSASGGANTEAFF. The CDR3 DNA is TGCAGTGCTAGCGGGGGCGCGAACACTGAAGCTTTCTTT.

V gene TRBV7-8 combines with J gene TRBJ1-1; D not certain. CDR1 is SGHVS and CDR2 is FQNEAQ in the germline V gene. Trimming removed 1 base from V and 1 base from J, with 7 bases in between. CDR3 length: 14 residues. The CDR3 sequence: CASSLGAGNTEAFF. The CDR3 DNA sequence: TGTGCCAGCAGCTTAGGCGCAGGGAACACTGAAGCTTTCTTT.

The chain uses TRBV24-1 and TRBJ2-1, with 12 bases matching TRBD2. The CDR3 extends over 16 amino acids. Germline V gives CDR1 KGHDR, CDR2 SFDVKD. V lost 3 bases to trimming and J lost 3 bases; unmatched junction nucleotides: 2. CDR3 coding DNA: TGTGCCACCAGTGATGCACTAGCGGGAGGCTACAATGAGCAGTTCTTC. Translating gives CATSDALAGGYNEQFF.

The V and J genes are TRBV27 and TRBJ2-2; 7 bases fit TRBD1. V was pared by 7 bases and J by 5 bases, with 10 bases of the junction left unmatched. Germline V CDR1 and CDR2: MNHEY, SMNVEV (reference sequence). The CDR3 runs 15 residues. The CDR3 loop reads CASTGGLSETGELFF. The DNA for the CDR3 is TGTGCCAGCACAGGGGGTTTATCTGAGACCGGGGAGCTGTTTTTT.

This chain joins TRBV19 and TRBJ2-1; no definite D call. The CDR3 runs to 13 residues. V shed 6 bases and J shed 2 bases, with 8 bases lying between them. Per the germline V gene, CDR1 is LNHDA and CDR2 is SQIVND (reference sequence). The CDR3 nucleotides are TGTGCCAGTAGCCGAAGGGCCTACAATGAGCAGTTCTTC. This encodes CASSRRAYNEQFF.

The gene calls are TRBV5-6 and TRBJ2-5; TRBD1 agrees at 9 bases. CDR1 is SGHDT, CDR2 YYEEEE, per germline. The CDR3 extends over 15 amino acids. Trimming cost V 3 bases and J 5 bases; bases outside gene matches: 8. In nucleotides, the CDR3 is TGTGCCAGCAGCTCCGGGACAGGGATTGGGGAGACCCAGTACTTC. This translates into CASSSGTGIGETQYF.

This clonotype is medium-sized (0.01 to 0.1%) within its sample. The CDR3 sequence: CASSLSLRTDSYEQYF. In DNA form, the CDR3 reads TGCGCCAGCAGCTTGTCGCTTAGGACCGATTCCTACGAGCAGTACTTC. The chain carries TRBV5-1 and TRBJ2-7; D call uncertain. Germline CDR1 SGHRS, CDR2 YFSETQ. Trimming left V 1 base short and J 1 base short, with 15 bases between. The CDR3 consists of 16 residues.

This chain links TRBV12-3 or TRBV12-4 with TRBJ1-1; a possible D gene is TRBD1 (5 bases). The CDR3 length is 13 residues. V gave up 2 bases and J gave up 11 bases, with 15 bases separating them. CDR3 protein: CASSLFTGPEAFF. Here the CDR3 DNA reads TGTGCCAGCAGTTTATTTACAGGACCAGAGGCTTTCTTT.

This chain links TRBV7-9 with TRBJ2-5; D uncertain. Germline CDR1 reads SEHNR; CDR2 reads FQNEAQ (reference sequence). This CDR3 comprises 10 residues. V lost 8 bases and J 5 bases, leaving 6 bases between the germline ends. CDR3 protein: CASDGETQYF. CDR3 in DNA: TGTGCCAGCGACGGGGAGACCCAGTACTTC.